This note documents a single T cell receptor beta chain sequence. Its antigen is unknown. V lost 8 bases and J 5 bases, leaving 15 bases between the germline ends. Germline CDR1 and CDR2: MNHNS and SASEGT. The CDR3 extends over 13 amino acids. The sample comes from a study of OX40 agonist ivuxolimab in advanced cancers. Overall study context: Males comprised 75% to 90% of the group, whose mean age was 60 years (range about 23 to 80). Study-wide results and caveats: Clonal expansion was seen in CD4+ and CD8+ blood T cells by week 6 at 0.1 to 3.0 mg/kg. Expanded clones were, on average, more numerous in CD8+ T cells than in CD4+. Antigens targeted by the expanded peripheral T cells were not determined.

Profiling relied on immunoSEQ multiplex PCR, and the TCRdb table lists in-frame clones only, not all of them. The table has roughly 80,000 clones, around four fifths seen once; the top ten hold 1.5% to 2%. This chain joins TRBV6-1 and TRBJ1-2; no clear D. The clonotype comes from an adult with an advanced solid tumor such as melanoma, head and neck, liver or kidney cancer. Material: CD4+ or CD8+ T cells sorted from blood, obtained in a trial of the OX40 agonist ivuxolimab. DNA of the CDR3: TGTGCCAGCGGGCAGGAAGGATGGTATGGCTACACCTTC. Translating gives CASGQEGWYGYTF.